A selection of T cell receptor beta chains follows, all from one sample in a study of beta chain features in type 1 diabetes. The assay was immunoSEQ multiplex PCR, and TCRdb's table has in-frame clones only and misses some. The sample has 240,000 or so clones; roughly 13% are singletons. The sequenced sample consisted of naive CD4+ T cells from blood. These receptor sequences come from a young man with type 1 diabetes. Each CDR3 is given without its conserved first and last residue. Clone size is not always given. Where it is, it says once, few, many or a class for expanded clones.

V: TRBV5-4; size: few; CDR3: ASSGQDLQETQY
V: TRBV11-2; size: .; CDR3: ASSSLRDRNTEAF
V: TRBV5-4; size: few; CDR3: ASSYGSGLGGNEQF
V: TRBV7-2; size: few; CDR3: ASSSRNTEAF
V: TRBV11-1; size: few; CDR3: ASSLGPRGQGFTGELF
V: TRBV5-6; size: few; CDR3: ASSSFRGNYGYT
V: TRBV29-1; size: few; CDR3: SVEDLAGLAEQF
V: TRBV4-2; size: few; CDR3: ASSQGGGSGQYNEQF
V: TRBV5-1; size: .; CDR3: ASSLARLAVSTDTQY
V: TRBV9; size: few; CDR3: ASSVGEGASDTQY
V: TRBV5-1; size: few; CDR3: ASSLEGAYEQY
V: TRBV19; size: .; CDR3: ASSLRDRGNT
V: TRBV5-1; size: few; CDR3: ASSSQEGSYEQY
V: TRBV2; size: few; CDR3: ASSPMGQGYQPQH
V: TRBV27; size: few; CDR3: ASRLTGSDQPQH
V: TRBV6-5; size: .; CDR3: ATLSGAGYNEQF
V: TRBV7-2; size: few; CDR3: ASSPDGTNYGYT
V: TRBV19; size: few; CDR3: ASSIQAGTVHTEAF
V: TRBV4-1; size: .; CDR3: ASSQDRDSAYNSPLH
V: TRBV19; size: few; CDR3: ASSIEHSMNTEAF
V: TRBV7-9; size: few; CDR3: ASSQVGQDTEAF
V: TRBV2; size: few; CDR3: ASSAGRASGNTIY
V: TRBV11-3; size: .; CDR3: ASSFRETGELF
V: TRBV9; size: few; CDR3: ASGRQAGYT
V: TRBV30; size: few; CDR3: AWSVRGVVDTQY